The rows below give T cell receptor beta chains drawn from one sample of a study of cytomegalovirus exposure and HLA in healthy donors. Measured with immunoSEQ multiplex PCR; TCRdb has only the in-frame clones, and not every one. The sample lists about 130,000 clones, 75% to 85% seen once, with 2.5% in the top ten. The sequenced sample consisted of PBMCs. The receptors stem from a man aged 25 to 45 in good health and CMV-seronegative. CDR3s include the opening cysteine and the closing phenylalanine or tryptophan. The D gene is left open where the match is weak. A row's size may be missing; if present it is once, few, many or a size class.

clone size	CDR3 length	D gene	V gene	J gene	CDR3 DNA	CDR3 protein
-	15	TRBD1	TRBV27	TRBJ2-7	TGTGCCAGCAGTAAGGGACAGCATACGTCCTACGAGCAGTACTTC	CASSKGQHTSYEQYF
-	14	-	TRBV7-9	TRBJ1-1	TGTGCCAGCAGCTTAGAACAGGTTAACACTGAAGCTTTCTTT	CASSLEQVNTEAFF
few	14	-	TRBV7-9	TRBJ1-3	TGTGCCAGCAGCTGGGGAGTCTCTGGAAACACCATATATTTT	CASSWGVSGNTIYF
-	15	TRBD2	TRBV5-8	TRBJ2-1	TGTGCCAGCAGTTCTAGACTAGCGGGAGGGAATGAGCAGTTCTTC	CASSSRLAGGNEQFF
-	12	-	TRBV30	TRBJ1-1	TGTGCCTGGAGCAAACAGGCCACTGAAGCTTTCTTT	CAWSKQATEAFF
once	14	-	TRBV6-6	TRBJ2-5	TGTGCCAGCAGTTATCAGGGGATGAAAGAGACCCAGTACTTC	CASSYQGMKETQYF
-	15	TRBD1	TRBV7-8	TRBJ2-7	TGTGCCAGCAGCTCGAGGGACAGGGCATCGGGTGAGCAGTACTTC	CASSSRDRASGEQYF
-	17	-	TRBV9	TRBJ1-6	TGTGCCAGCAGCGAGGGGTCTAGGAGCTCCTATAATTCACCCCTCCACTTT	CASSEGSRSSYNSPLHF
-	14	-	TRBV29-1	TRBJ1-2	TGCAGCGTTGAAGAGACCAGGGCAGACTATGGCTACACCTTC	CSVEETRADYGYTF
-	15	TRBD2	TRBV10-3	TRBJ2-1	TGTGCCATCAGTGATTACTCTAGCGGGAGTGATGAGCAGTTCTTC	CAISDYSSGSDEQFF
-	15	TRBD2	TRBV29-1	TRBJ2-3	TGCAGCGTTGCACCGACTAGCGGAGACACAGATACGCAGTATTTT	CSVAPTSGDTDTQYF
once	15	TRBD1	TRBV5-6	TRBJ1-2	TGTGCCAGCAGCGCAGGGAACAGGGGGGCCATTCCCTACACCTTC	CASSAGNRGAIPYTF
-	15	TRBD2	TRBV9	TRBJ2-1	TGTGCCAGCACTTCTGGTTCGGGAGGGTACAATGAGCAGTTCTTC	CASTSGSGGYNEQFF